What follows describes a single T cell receptor (beta chain). This sample is part of a study of CD8 T cells in Susac syndrome. It was negative isolation that provided the CD8+ and CD4+ T cells, whereas TEMRA cells were enriched by FACS. When the RNA was reverse transcribed, random hexamers were used with an input of about 0.5 to 1 ug. By means of immunoSEQ multiplex PCR, TCR beta CDR3 spanning 54 Vbeta and 13 Jbeta underwent amplification. TCRdb recomputed calls from the immunoSEQ multiplex PCR reads with MiXCR, one row per CDR3 protein. The data hold approximately 150,000 distinct CDR3 sequences, with around 93% observed a single time. Deletions cut 6 bases from V and 0 bases from J, with 21 bases between. CDR1 is MNHNS and CDR2 is SASEGT in the germline V gene. The CDR3 covers 18 residues.

The chain employs TRBV6-1 and TRBJ2-1; TRBD2 is a possible D gene (5 bases). Source material: CD4+ T cells from PBMCs. This TCR was sampled from a human donor with multiple sclerosis. The CDR3 loop is CASSITLAQRSSYNEQFF. The CDR3 region has the DNA TGTGCCAGCAGCATAACGTTAGCGCAGAGGAGCTCCTACAATGAGCAGTTCTTC.